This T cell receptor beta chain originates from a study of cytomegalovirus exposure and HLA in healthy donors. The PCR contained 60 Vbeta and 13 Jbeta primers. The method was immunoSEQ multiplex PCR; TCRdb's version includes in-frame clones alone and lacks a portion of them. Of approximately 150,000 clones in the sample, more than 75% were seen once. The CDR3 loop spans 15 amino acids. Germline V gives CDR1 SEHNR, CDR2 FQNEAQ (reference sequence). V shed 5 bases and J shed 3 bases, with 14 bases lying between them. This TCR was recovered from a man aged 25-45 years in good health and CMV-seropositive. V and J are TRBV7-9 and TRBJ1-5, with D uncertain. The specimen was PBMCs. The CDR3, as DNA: TGTGCCAGCAGCCCTACCGGGTCTTCCAATCAGCCCCAGCATTTT. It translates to CASSPTGSSNQPQHF.